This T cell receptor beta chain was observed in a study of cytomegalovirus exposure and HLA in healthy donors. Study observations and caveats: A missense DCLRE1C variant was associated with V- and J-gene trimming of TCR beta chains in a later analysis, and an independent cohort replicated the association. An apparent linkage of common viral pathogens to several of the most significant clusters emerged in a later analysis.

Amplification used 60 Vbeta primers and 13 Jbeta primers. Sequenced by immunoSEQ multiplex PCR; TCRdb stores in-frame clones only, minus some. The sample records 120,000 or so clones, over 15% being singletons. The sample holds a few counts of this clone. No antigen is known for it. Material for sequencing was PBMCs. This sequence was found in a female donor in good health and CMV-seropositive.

CDR3 region: CASSLAGGNTEAFF. CDR3 DNA: TGTGCCAGCAGCTTGGCAGGGGGAAACACTGAAGCTTTCTTT. The chain joins TRBV5-6 to TRBJ1-1; TRBD1 matches at 7 bases. Germline V lookup: CDR1 SGHDT, CDR2 YYEEEE. The CDR3 consists of 14 residues. The J segment lost 2 bases and the V segment lost 0 bases, leaving 1 base of the junction unmatched. Filled out from reference TRBV5-6 and TRBJ1-1, the complete variable domain reads DAGVTQSPTHLIKTRGQQVTLRCSPKSGHDTVSWYQQALGQGPQFIFQYYEEEERQRGNFPDRFSGHQFPNYSSELNVNALLLGDSALYLCASSLAGGNTEAFFGQGTRLTVV.